Listed below are T cell receptor beta chains from one sample, sequenced in a study of shared clonotypes between healthy human individuals. This table comes from immunoSEQ multiplex PCR, and its TCRdb copy is limited to in-frame clones, with some not included. Of 2 million to 3 million clones in the sample, over 85% were seen once. Specimen: naive CD4+ T cells from PBMCs. These receptors all stem from a man between 18 and 35 years old in good health. Some clones in this sample may be carry-over from other donors' samples. The CDR3 runs from the conserved cysteine through the conserved F or W. D genes are given only for firm matches. Rows may omit the clone size; those that give it use once, few, many or a size class.

d_gene: .; abundance: once; v_gene: TRBV5-1; j_gene: TRBJ2-3; CDR3aa: CASSLVVLTDTQYF; CDR3nt: TGCGCCAGCAGCTTGGTCGTCTTAACAGATACGCAGTATTTT
d_gene: .; abundance: .; v_gene: TRBV28; j_gene: TRBJ1-5; CDR3aa: CASQKFNQPQHF; CDR3nt: TGTGCCAGCCAGAAGTTCAATCAGCCCCAGCATTTT
d_gene: .; abundance: .; v_gene: TRBV1; j_gene: TRBJ2-3; CDR3aa: CTSGPHGWRTDTQYF; CDR3nt: TGCACCAGCGGGCCACACGGGTGGAGGACAGATACGCAGTATTTT
d_gene: TRBD1; abundance: .; v_gene: TRBV6-6; j_gene: TRBJ1-1; CDR3aa: CASSYSDRVSTEAFF; CDR3nt: TGTGCCAGCAGTTACTCGGACAGGGTGTCCACTGAAGCTTTCTTT
d_gene: TRBD2; abundance: once; v_gene: TRBV7-9; j_gene: TRBJ2-1; CDR3aa: CASSFGTRDYNEQFF; CDR3nt: TGTGCCAGCAGCTTCGGGACTAGGGATTACAATGAGCAGTTCTTC
d_gene: TRBD2; abundance: .; v_gene: TRBV7-6; j_gene: TRBJ2-7; CDR3aa: CASSLYLGLAGAGEQYF; CDR3nt: TGTGCCAGCAGCTTATATCTGGGACTAGCGGGGGCCGGGGAGCAGTACTTC
d_gene: .; abundance: once; v_gene: TRBV6-6; j_gene: TRBJ2-4; CDR3aa: CASSGEAGWAKNIQYF; CDR3nt: TGTGCCAGCAGTGGGGAGGCGGGATGGGCGAAAAACATTCAGTACTTC
d_gene: TRBD1; abundance: .; v_gene: TRBV19; j_gene: TRBJ1-1; CDR3aa: CASGQDSNTEAFF; CDR3nt: TGTGCCAGTGGACAGGATTCTAACACTGAAGCTTTCTTT
d_gene: .; abundance: once; v_gene: TRBV5-1; j_gene: TRBJ2-2; CDR3aa: CASSFIQNTGELFF; CDR3nt: TGCGCCAGCAGCTTCATTCAGAACACCGGGGAGCTGTTTTTT
d_gene: TRBD1; abundance: .; v_gene: TRBV5-1; j_gene: TRBJ2-7; CDR3aa: CASSLAGTAYEQYF; CDR3nt: TGCGCCAGCAGCTTGGCCGGGACAGCCTACGAGCAGTACTTC
d_gene: .; abundance: .; v_gene: TRBV27; j_gene: TRBJ1-4; CDR3aa: CASSPERTLDWNEKLFF; CDR3nt: TGTGCCAGCAGTCCTGAACGGACGCTTGATTGGAATGAAAAACTGTTTTTT
d_gene: TRBD1; abundance: .; v_gene: TRBV15; j_gene: TRBJ2-1; CDR3aa: CATSRGRGSNNEQFF; CDR3nt: TGTGCCACCAGCAGAGGCAGGGGGAGTAACAATGAGCAGTTCTTC
d_gene: .; abundance: .; v_gene: TRBV18; j_gene: TRBJ2-2; CDR3aa: CASSPPAGPNTGELFF; CDR3nt: TGTGCCAGCTCACCACCCGCAGGTCCGAACACCGGGGAGCTGTTTTTT
d_gene: .; abundance: .; v_gene: TRBV29-1; j_gene: TRBJ2-7; CDR3aa: CSVVGGPSSYEQYF; CDR3nt: TGCAGCGTTGTCGGAGGACCCAGCTCCTACGAGCAGTACTTC
d_gene: .; abundance: .; v_gene: TRBV2; j_gene: TRBJ1-1; CDR3aa: CASLLSLGRGNTEAFF; CDR3nt: TGTGCCAGCCTCCTTTCTCTGGGGCGGGGGAACACTGAAGCTTTCTTT
d_gene: TRBD1; abundance: .; v_gene: TRBV2; j_gene: TRBJ1-1; CDR3aa: CASTEGTGDTEAFF; CDR3nt: TGTGCCAGCACAGAAGGGACAGGGGACACTGAAGCTTTCTTT
d_gene: .; abundance: .; v_gene: TRBV30; j_gene: TRBJ1-1; CDR3aa: CAWIRGSEAFF; CDR3nt: TGTGCCTGGATCCGGGGTTCTGAAGCTTTCTTT
d_gene: .; abundance: .; v_gene: TRBV7-2; j_gene: TRBJ2-1; CDR3aa: CASRKDARATLNEQFF; CDR3nt: TGTGCCAGCAGGAAGGACGCGCGAGCCACTCTGAATGAGCAGTTCTTC
d_gene: TRBD2; abundance: .; v_gene: TRBV28; j_gene: TRBJ2-1; CDR3aa: CASTRLAGNNEQFF; CDR3nt: TGTGCCAGCACCAGACTAGCGGGAAACAATGAGCAGTTCTTC
d_gene: TRBD1; abundance: .; v_gene: TRBV4-1; j_gene: TRBJ1-2; CDR3aa: CASTTWTGKEGYTF; CDR3nt: TGCGCCAGCACCACTTGGACAGGGAAGGAAGGCTACACCTTC
d_gene: TRBD2; abundance: .; v_gene: TRBV5-1; j_gene: TRBJ2-7; CDR3aa: CASSPGLAGGDLTYEQYF; CDR3nt: TGCGCCAGCAGCCCGGGACTAGCGGGAGGCGATCTAACCTACGAGCAGTACTTC
d_gene: TRBD1; abundance: .; v_gene: TRBV6-5; j_gene: TRBJ1-4; CDR3aa: CASMMTGGPLFF; CDR3nt: TGTGCCAGCATGATGACAGGGGGCCCGCTGTTTTTT
d_gene: .; abundance: once; v_gene: TRBV6-5; j_gene: TRBJ1-4; CDR3aa: CASRPQGRGNEKLFF; CDR3nt: TGTGCCAGCAGACCTCAGGGACGGGGAAATGAAAAACTGTTTTTT
d_gene: .; abundance: .; v_gene: TRBV28; j_gene: TRBJ1-5; CDR3aa: CASTPPYSNQPQHF; CDR3nt: TGTGCCAGCACCCCTCCCTATAGCAATCAGCCCCAGCATTTT
d_gene: .; abundance: .; v_gene: TRBV7-9; j_gene: TRBJ2-5; CDR3aa: CASSLNRAGQETQYF; CDR3nt: TGTGCCAGCAGCTTGAATAGGGCGGGACAAGAGACCCAGTACTTC
d_gene: TRBD1; abundance: .; v_gene: TRBV5-4; j_gene: TRBJ1-1; CDR3aa: CASSWQGARGTEAFF; CDR3nt: TGTGCCAGCAGCTGGCAGGGGGCGCGAGGTACTGAAGCTTTCTTT
d_gene: .; abundance: .; v_gene: TRBV19; j_gene: TRBJ1-3; CDR3aa: CASSRMPAGNTIYF; CDR3nt: TGTGCCAGTAGTAGGATGCCGGCTGGAAACACCATATATTTT
d_gene: .; abundance: .; v_gene: TRBV5-1; j_gene: TRBJ2-7; CDR3aa: CASSLGRTGTYEQYF; CDR3nt: TGCGCCAGCAGCTTGGGCCGGACCGGTACCTACGAGCAGTACTTC
d_gene: .; abundance: .; v_gene: TRBV4-1; j_gene: TRBJ1-1; CDR3aa: CASSQGVNTEAFF; CDR3nt: TGCGCCAGCAGCCAGGGGGTGAACACTGAAGCTTTCTTT
d_gene: TRBD1; abundance: .; v_gene: TRBV10-3; j_gene: TRBJ2-5; CDR3aa: CAISQTGKQETQYF; CDR3nt: TGTGCCATCAGCCAGACAGGGAAACAAGAGACCCAGTACTTC
d_gene: .; abundance: .; v_gene: TRBV2; j_gene: TRBJ1-5; CDR3aa: CASSEATSNQPQHF; CDR3nt: TGTGCCAGCAGTGAAGCGACGTCCAATCAGCCCCAGCATTTT
d_gene: .; abundance: .; v_gene: TRBV5-1; j_gene: TRBJ1-4; CDR3aa: CASSLVGGSNEKLFF; CDR3nt: TGCGCCAGCAGCTTGGTCGGGGGATCTAATGAAAAACTGTTTTTT
d_gene: .; abundance: .; v_gene: TRBV7-8; j_gene: TRBJ2-6; CDR3aa: CASSGSSSGANVLTF; CDR3nt: TGTGCCAGCAGCGGAAGCAGCTCTGGGGCCAACGTCCTGACTTTC